This is a list of T cell receptor beta chains from one sample in a study of PD-L1 blockade in urothelial cancer. Clones were read by immunoSEQ multiplex PCR, and TCRdb kept only the in-frame ones, dropping some. The sample has about 49,000 clones; 75% to 85% are singletons. Sequenced here: PBMCs, sampled around atezolizumab (anti-PD-L1) treatment. The receptors come from a man aged 70-80 years with urothelial cancer. Both conserved end residues are part of each CDR3. D genes are given only for firm matches. A clone size is listed for some rows: how often the clone was seen (once, few, many), or a class if it is expanded.

v_call	clone_size	j_call	d_call	cdr3_aa	cdr3_nt
TRBV7-9	.	TRBJ1-1	.	CASSLARSGGTEAFF	TGTGCCAGCAGCTTAGCGAGGAGTGGAGGAACTGAAGCTTTCTTT
TRBV19	few	TRBJ1-2	.	CASRTRDYGYTF	TGTGCCAGCCGCACACGGGACTATGGCTACACCTTC
TRBV5-1	once	TRBJ2-2	.	CASSLDTGTNTGELFF	TGCGCCAGCAGCTTGGATACCGGGACTAACACCGGGGAGCTGTTTTTT
TRBV28	.	TRBJ2-7	.	CASSLGGPPYEQYF	TGTGCCAGCAGTTTGGGAGGTCCGCCCTACGAGCAGTACTTC
TRBV7-8	medium-sized	TRBJ1-2	TRBD1	CASSLDRQGMYGYTF	TGTGCCAGCAGCTTAGACCGACAGGGGATGTATGGCTACACCTTC
TRBV2	many	TRBJ1-2	TRBD1	CASSVNQGAVGYTF	TGTGCCAGCAGTGTCAACCAGGGGGCGGTTGGCTACACCTTC
TRBV11-3	.	TRBJ2-1	.	CASSLAGSSYNEQFF	TGTGCCAGCAGCTTAGCGGGGAGTTCCTACAATGAGCAGTTCTTC
TRBV21-1	.	TRBJ2-7	.	CASSPRGLAGSYEQYF	TGTGCCAGCAGCCCCCGAGGCCTAGCGGGGTCCTACGAGCAGTACTTC
TRBV5-1	.	TRBJ2-7	.	CASRAGPSSYEQYF	TGCGCCAGCAGGGCGGGGCCAAGCTCCTACGAGCAGTACTTC
TRBV5-1	few	TRBJ2-3	TRBD1	CASSGGTGLDTQYF	TGCGCCAGCAGCGGCGGGACAGGGTTGGATACGCAGTATTTT
TRBV6-5	.	TRBJ1-3	TRBD1	CASSSPGTDGNTIYF	TGTGCCAGCAGTTCTCCGGGGACAGACGGAAACACCATATATTTT
TRBV28	.	TRBJ2-7	.	CASRGRWAEYEQYF	TGTGCCAGTCGTGGGAGGTGGGCTGAATACGAGCAGTACTTC
TRBV18	.	TRBJ1-1	TRBD1	CASSPRGQGNTEAFF	TGTGCCAGCTCACCAAGGGGACAGGGGAACACTGAAGCTTTCTTT
TRBV5-1	.	TRBJ1-2	.	CASSLAVRDYGYTF	TGCGCCAGCAGCTTGGCAGTCAGGGACTATGGCTACACCTTC
TRBV29-1	few	TRBJ1-2	.	CSALTGGSYGYTF	TGCAGCGCTCTCACGGGGGGCAGCTATGGCTACACCTTC
TRBV7-2	.	TRBJ2-7	TRBD2	CASKPGLATYEQYF	TGTGCCAGCAAACCGGGACTAGCGACCTACGAGCAGTACTTC
TRBV5-1	once	TRBJ1-2	TRBD1	CASSLGGAGYGYTF	TGCGCCAGCAGCTTAGGGGGCGCCGGCTATGGCTACACCTTC
TRBV7-6	.	TRBJ2-5	TRBD2	CASSLEPSGREGETQYF	TGTGCCAGCAGCTTAGAGCCTAGCGGGAGGGAGGGAGAGACCCAGTACTTC
TRBV5-1	.	TRBJ2-1	TRBD2	CASSPGLAGGPFNEQFF	TGCGCCAGCAGCCCGGGACTAGCGGGAGGGCCCTTCAATGAGCAGTTCTTC
TRBV30	.	TRBJ2-5	TRBD1	CAWIDRVGETQYF	TGTGCCTGGATCGACAGGGTGGGAGAGACCCAGTACTTC
TRBV19	.	TRBJ2-1	.	CASSIDVEQFF	TGTGCCAGTAGTATAGATGTAGAGCAGTTCTTC
TRBV7-2	.	TRBJ2-4	.	CASSLGGSRDIQYF	TGTGCCAGCAGCTTAGGCGGGTCACGGGACATTCAGTACTTC
TRBV5-1	.	TRBJ2-7	.	CASSTDSLLYEQYF	TGCGCCAGCAGCACAGACAGCCTACTCTACGAGCAGTACTTC
TRBV5-1	few	TRBJ1-1	.	CASSLHLQNMNTEAFF	TGCGCCAGCAGCTTGCACCTACAGAATATGAACACTGAAGCTTTCTTT
TRBV6-1	once	TRBJ2-6	.	CASSEVGQGGNVLTF	TGTGCCAGCAGTGAAGTAGGGCAGGGCGGCAACGTCCTGACTTTC
TRBV6-5	.	TRBJ2-7	.	CASRPYWTAYEQYF	TGTGCCAGCAGACCCTACTGGACAGCCTACGAGCAGTACTTC